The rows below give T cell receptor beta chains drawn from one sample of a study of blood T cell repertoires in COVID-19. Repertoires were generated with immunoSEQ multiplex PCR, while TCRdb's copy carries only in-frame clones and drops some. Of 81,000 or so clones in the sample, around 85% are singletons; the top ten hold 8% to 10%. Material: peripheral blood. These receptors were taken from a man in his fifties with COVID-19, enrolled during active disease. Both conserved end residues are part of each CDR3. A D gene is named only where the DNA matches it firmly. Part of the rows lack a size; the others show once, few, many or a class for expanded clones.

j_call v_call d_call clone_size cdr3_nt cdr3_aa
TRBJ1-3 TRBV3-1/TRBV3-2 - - TGTGCCAGCAGCCCCACGGTCGACTCTGGAAACACCATATATTTT CASSPTVDSGNTIYF
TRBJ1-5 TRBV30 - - TGTGCCTGGAGTGTCCAGGGTAGCAATCAGCCCCAGCATTTT CAWSVQGSNQPQHF
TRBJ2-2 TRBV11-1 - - TGTGCCAGCAGCCTGGCAAACACCGGGGAGCTGTTTTTT CASSLANTGELFF
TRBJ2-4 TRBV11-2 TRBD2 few TGTGCCAGCAGCTTACGGGGGAGGGGCGTTCAGTACTTC CASSLRGRGVQYF
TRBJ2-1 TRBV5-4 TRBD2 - TGTGCCAGCAGCGCGCCGGGACTAGCAGGGTACAATGAGCAGTTCTTC CASSAPGLAGYNEQFF
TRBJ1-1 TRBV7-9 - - TGTGCCAGCAGCGCACAGGGAGTCCAAACTGAAGCTTTCTTT CASSAQGVQTEAFF
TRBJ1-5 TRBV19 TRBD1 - TGTGCCAGAAGACAGGGAGGTCAGCCCCAGCATTTT CARRQGGQPQHF
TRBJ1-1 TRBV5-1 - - TGCGCCAGCAGCTTGGCCAGGGCCGGCGGGAACACTGAAGCTTTCTTT CASSLARAGGNTEAFF
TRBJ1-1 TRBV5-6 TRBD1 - TGTGCCAGCAGCTCCGGGACAGGTCTGATGAACACTGAAGCTTTCTTT CASSSGTGLMNTEAFF
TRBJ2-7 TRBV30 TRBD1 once TGTGCCTGGAGTAGGGACAGGGTAACCTACGAGCAGTACTTC CAWSRDRVTYEQYF
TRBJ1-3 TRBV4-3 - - TGCGCCAGCAGCCAATCACAGGGAAACACCATATATTTT CASSQSQGNTIYF
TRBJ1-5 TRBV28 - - TGTGCCAGCAGTTTAGCAGAACAGGGAGACAATCAGCCCCAGCATTTT CASSLAEQGDNQPQHF
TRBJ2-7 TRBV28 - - TGTGCCAGCAGTTTTCCTGGGGCCGCCTCCTACGAGCAGTACTTC CASSFPGAASYEQYF
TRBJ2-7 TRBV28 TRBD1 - TGTGCCAGCAGCCGACAGGGGGCGAGAGAGCAGTACTTC CASSRQGAREQYF
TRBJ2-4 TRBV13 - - TGTGCCAGCAGCTTCGGCAGGTCCTCCAAAAACATTCAGTACTTC CASSFGRSSKNIQYF
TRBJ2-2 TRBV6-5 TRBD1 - TGTGCCAGCAGTTACGGGACAGGTGCCGGGGAGCTGTTTTTT CASSYGTGAGELFF
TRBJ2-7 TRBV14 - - TGTGCCAGCAGCCACGGCTCCTACGAGCAGTACTTC CASSHGSYEQYF
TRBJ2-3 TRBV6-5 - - TGTGCCAGCAGTTACAGACAGAGCACAGATACGCAGTATTTT CASSYRQSTDTQYF
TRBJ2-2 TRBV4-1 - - TGCGCCAGCAGCCAAGTGGAGACCCGCGGGACCGGGGAGCTGTTTTTT CASSQVETRGTGELFF
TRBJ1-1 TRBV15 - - TGTGCCACCAGCAGAGATTTGGGGGGCACTGAAGCTTTCTTT CATSRDLGGTEAFF
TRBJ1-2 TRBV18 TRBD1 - TGTGCCAGCTCACCTCCTTGGACAGGGAACTATGGCTACACCTTC CASSPPWTGNYGYTF
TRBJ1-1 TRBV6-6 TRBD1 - TGTGCCAGCAGGTCAGGGGGCCGATACACTGAAGCTTTCTTT CASRSGGRYTEAFF
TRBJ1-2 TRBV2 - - TGTGCCAGCAGACCCAGGGATTATTGGGGAAATGGCTACACCTTC CASRPRDYWGNGYTF
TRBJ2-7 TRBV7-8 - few TGTGCCAGCAGCTTACAGACAGGATTCTACGAGCAGTACTTC CASSLQTGFYEQYF
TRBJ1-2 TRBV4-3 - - TGCGCCAGCAGCCAAGACAGGGACTATGGCTACACCTTC CASSQDRDYGYTF
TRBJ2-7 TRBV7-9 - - TGTGCCAGCAGCTTAGGTTCGGTTGGTTACGAGCAGTACTTC CASSLGSVGYEQYF
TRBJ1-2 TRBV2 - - TGTGCCAGCAGTGGGCAGTTGGATGGCTACACCTTC CASSGQLDGYTF
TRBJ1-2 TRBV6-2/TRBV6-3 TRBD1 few TGTGCCAGCAGTCACCTCGGGACAGGGGGCACTGGCTACACCTTC CASSHLGTGGTGYTF
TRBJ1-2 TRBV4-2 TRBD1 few TGTGCCAGCAGCCATGATCCGACAGGGGCCTTAGACTATGGCTACACCTTC CASSHDPTGALDYGYTF
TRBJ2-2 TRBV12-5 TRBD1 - TGTGCTAGTGCCCTGACAGGGCGGCCCACCGGGGAGCTGTTTTTT CASALTGRPTGELFF
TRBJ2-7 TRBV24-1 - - TGTGCCACCAGTCATGATAGCAGCTACGAGCAGTACTTC CATSHDSSYEQYF
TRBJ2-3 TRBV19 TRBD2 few TGTGCCAGTAGTCCCCCCTTAGCGGGAGAAAGAGATACGCAGTATTTT CASSPPLAGERDTQYF
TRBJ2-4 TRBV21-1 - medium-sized TGTCGGGCAGGGGGCCCAAACATTCAGTACTTC CRAGGPNIQYF
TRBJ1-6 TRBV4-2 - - TGTGCCAGCAGCCAAGGGACGACAGGAAGCTCCTATAATTCACCCCTCCACTTT CASSQGTTGSSYNSPLHF
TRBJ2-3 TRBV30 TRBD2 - TGTGCCCGGACTAGCGGGAGACTAGATACGCAGTATTTT CARTSGRLDTQYF
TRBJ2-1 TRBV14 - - TGTGCCAGCAGCCAAATCGGCGGGGCGTCCTACAATGAGCAGTTCTTC CASSQIGGASYNEQFF
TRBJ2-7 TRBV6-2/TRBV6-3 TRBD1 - TGTGCCAGCAGCCGGTCAGGTAGGGGGCTAAAAGAGCAGTACTTC CASSRSGRGLKEQYF
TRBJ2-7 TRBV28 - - TGTGCCAGCAGTTTGGGGCTTGGGACCTACGAGCAGTACTTC CASSLGLGTYEQYF
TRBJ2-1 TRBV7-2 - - TGTGCCAGCAGGGAGAGGGGGGGTTACAATGAGCAGTTCTTC CASRERGGYNEQFF
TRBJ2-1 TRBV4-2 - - TGTGCCAGCAGCCAAGATCGGGCGGGACGCTCCTACAATGAGCAGTTCTTC CASSQDRAGRSYNEQFF
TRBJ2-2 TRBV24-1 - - TGTGCCACCAGTGATTCGGGACTTCCCTACACCGGGGAGCTGTTTTTT CATSDSGLPYTGELFF
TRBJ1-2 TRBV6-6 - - TGTGCCAGCAGCCTTTGGGAATCGGGGGGCTACACCTTC CASSLWESGGYTF